These T cell receptor beta chains were read from a single sample in a study of shared clonotypes between healthy human individuals. Using immunoSEQ multiplex PCR, the repertoire was profiled, and TCRdb retains in-frame clones only, with some absent. The sample gives under 1,100,000 clones, 75% to 80% of which show up once; roughly 0.65% is in the top ten. The sequencing sample was made of memory CD4+ T cells from PBMCs. The receptors were gathered from a young man in good health. Some clones in this sample may be carry-over from other donors' samples. CDR3s include the opening cysteine and the closing phenylalanine or tryptophan. D genes are given only for firm matches. The size entry is marked missing in some rows and otherwise reads once, few, many or a size class.

D gene	V gene	clone size	J gene	CDR3 protein	CDR3 DNA
TRBD1	TRBV7-8	NA	TRBJ1-5	CASSTQGMGIQPQHF	TGTGCCAGCAGCACACAGGGGATGGGAATTCAGCCCCAGCATTTT
TRBD1	TRBV27	NA	TRBJ1-1	CASSFAMGQGANTEAFF	TGTGCCAGCAGTTTTGCGATGGGACAGGGGGCGAACACTGAAGCTTTCTTT
TRBD2	TRBV7-9	few	TRBJ2-4	CASSLTTGLAGGSKNIQYF	TGTGCCAGCAGCCTAACGACAGGACTAGCGGGAGGTTCCAAAAACATTCAGTACTTC
NA	TRBV7-9	NA	TRBJ2-1	CASSLLSRGEQFF	TGTGCCAGCAGCTTACTAAGCAGGGGTGAGCAGTTCTTC
TRBD2	TRBV4-1	NA	TRBJ2-7	CASSRRTSANYEQYF	TGCGCCAGCAGCCGCCGGACTAGCGCGAACTACGAGCAGTACTTC
TRBD2	TRBV9	few	TRBJ2-1	CASSVGLPSGRNEQFF	TGTGCCAGCAGCGTAGGTCTCCCTAGCGGGCGCAATGAGCAGTTCTTC
NA	TRBV5-1	NA	TRBJ2-5	CASSLYGREEETQYF	TGCGCCAGCAGCTTGTATGGCAGGGAGGAAGAGACCCAGTACTTC
TRBD1	TRBV7-2	NA	TRBJ2-7	CASSLGTVASYEQYF	TGTGCCAGCAGCTTGGGGACAGTAGCCTCCTACGAGCAGTACTTC
TRBD2	TRBV5-1	NA	TRBJ2-7	CASSLSLAGYEQYF	TGCGCCAGCAGCTTGAGCCTAGCGGGATACGAGCAGTACTTC
TRBD1	TRBV15	once	TRBJ1-3	CATRPQGAVNTIYF	TGTGCCACCAGGCCCCAGGGGGCGGTAAACACCATATATTTT
TRBD2	TRBV4-2	NA	TRBJ2-7	CASSQDDLVVAGASYEQYF	TGTGCCAGCAGCCAAGATGATTTGGTAGTAGCGGGCGCTTCCTACGAGCAGTACTTC
TRBD1	TRBV5-1	NA	TRBJ1-1	CASSLGTGARDTEAFF	TGCGCCAGCAGCTTGGGGACAGGCGCCCGGGACACTGAAGCTTTCTTT
NA	TRBV6-1	NA	TRBJ2-3	CASSPSRTWATQYF	TGTGCCAGCAGTCCGTCAAGAACGTGGGCTACGCAGTATTTT
NA	TRBV28	NA	TRBJ1-6	CASKQSNSPLHF	TGTGCCAGCAAGCAGAGCAATTCACCCCTCCACTTT
NA	TRBV5-4	NA	TRBJ1-2	CASSLGTAPLIGYTF	TGTGCCAGCAGCTTGGGGACCGCTCCTTTAATTGGCTACACCTTC
NA	TRBV11-2	NA	TRBJ2-4	CASSLGGLRYF	TGTGCCAGCAGCTTAGGAGGGCTTCGGTACTTC
NA	TRBV27	NA	TRBJ2-2	CASSLSRYLNTGELFF	TGTGCCAGCAGTTTATCCAGGTATCTGAACACCGGGGAGCTGTTTTTT
NA	TRBV10-1	NA	TRBJ2-2	CASSEFRSGYTGELFF	TGCGCCAGCAGTGAGTTTCGGAGCGGCTACACCGGGGAGCTGTTTTTT
NA	TRBV28	NA	TRBJ1-2	CASRTTGRTEGYTF	TGTGCCAGCAGAACTACAGGGAGGACGGAAGGCTACACCTTC
TRBD2	TRBV25-1	NA	TRBJ2-2	CASSDRTSGRTGELFF	TGTGCCAGCAGTGACCGGACTAGCGGGAGAACCGGGGAGCTGTTTTTT
NA	TRBV5-1	NA	TRBJ1-2	CASSPGRASTMSYTF	TGCGCCAGCAGCCCAGGCAGGGCCTCCACGATGAGCTACACCTTC
TRBD2	TRBV19	few	TRBJ2-7	CASRPIAGTNEQYF	TGTGCCAGTAGGCCTATAGCGGGAACTAACGAGCAGTACTTC
TRBD2	TRBV7-8	NA	TRBJ2-1	CASSAGGGLGEQFF	TGTGCCAGCTCTGCGGGAGGGGGTTTGGGTGAGCAGTTCTTC
NA	TRBV2	NA	TRBJ2-1	CASRGGRGYEQFF	TGTGCCAGCAGGGGGGGCAGGGGATATGAGCAGTTCTTC
NA	TRBV10-3	NA	TRBJ2-7	CAISVSSGSYEQYF	TGTGCCATCAGTGTAAGTTCCGGTTCCTACGAGCAGTACTTC
NA	TRBV2	many	TRBJ1-1	CASSGGVNTEAFF	TGTGCCAGCAGTGGAGGGGTGAACACTGAAGCTTTCTTT
TRBD1	TRBV2	NA	TRBJ1-5	CASSRTGGYQPQHF	TGTGCCAGCAGTAGGACAGGGGGGTATCAGCCCCAGCATTTT
NA	TRBV6-1	NA	TRBJ2-5	CASSELSGGIGPAQETQYF	TGTGCCAGCAGTGAATTGAGCGGCGGGATCGGCCCGGCCCAAGAGACCCAGTACTTC
NA	TRBV6-1	NA	TRBJ2-7	CASSVVREGEQYF	TGTGCCAGCAGTGTAGTCCGCGAGGGGGAGCAGTACTTC
NA	TRBV6-1	NA	TRBJ1-1	CASSVRNTEAFF	TGTGCCAGCAGTGTGCGTAACACTGAAGCTTTCTTT
TRBD2	TRBV11-2	NA	TRBJ2-5	CASQSRAGKQETQYF	TGTGCCAGCCAAAGTCGAGCGGGGAAACAAGAGACCCAGTACTTC
NA	TRBV6-5	NA	TRBJ1-3	CASSYGAGNTIYF	TGTGCCAGCAGTTATGGGGCGGGAAACACCATATATTTT
TRBD1	TRBV28	once	TRBJ2-7	CASSPRQGRYEQYF	TGTGCCAGCAGTCCAAGACAGGGGAGGTACGAGCAGTACTTC
NA	TRBV9	NA	TRBJ2-5	CASKAEKQETQYF	TGTGCCAGCAAGGCGGAAAAGCAAGAGACCCAGTACTTC
NA	TRBV7-2	NA	TRBJ1-2	CASRPRGESYGYTF	TGTGCCAGCAGACCACGGGGGGAGAGCTATGGCTACACCTTC
NA	TRBV7-2	few	TRBJ1-2	CASSFARSGYGYTF	TGTGCCAGCAGCTTTGCCCGATCCGGGTATGGCTACACCTTC
TRBD1	TRBV5-5	few	TRBJ2-3	CASSKGQATDTQYF	TGTGCCAGCAGCAAGGGACAGGCCACAGATACGCAGTATTTT
TRBD1	TRBV5-6	NA	TRBJ2-7	CASSFSGQGIYEQYF	TGTGCCAGCAGCTTTTCGGGACAGGGGATCTACGAGCAGTACTTC
TRBD2	TRBV7-2	NA	TRBJ2-5	CASSFGLAGLETQYF	TGTGCCAGCAGCTTTGGACTAGCGGGACTAGAGACCCAGTACTTC
NA	TRBV11-3	once	TRBJ2-5	CASSLGAGTAQETQYF	TGTGCCAGCAGCTTAGGGGCGGGGACGGCCCAAGAGACCCAGTACTTC
TRBD2	TRBV28	NA	TRBJ2-7	CASSSPPSGTYEQYF	TGTGCCAGCAGTTCCCCCCCTAGCGGAACCTACGAGCAGTACTTC
NA	TRBV11-2	NA	TRBJ2-2	CASSPIAGHGELFF	TGTGCCAGCAGCCCCATCGCGGGCCACGGGGAGCTGTTTTTT
TRBD2	TRBV11-2	once	TRBJ2-7	CASSWGRERGFYEQYF	TGTGCCAGCAGCTGGGGACGTGAGCGGGGTTTCTACGAGCAGTACTTC
TRBD2	TRBV6-6	NA	TRBJ2-7	CASNPSSGINEQYF	TGTGCCAGCAACCCCAGTAGCGGGATCAACGAGCAGTACTTC
NA	TRBV5-1	once	TRBJ1-1	CASSAGHRNTEAFF	TGCGCCAGCAGCGCGGGACATCGGAACACTGAAGCTTTCTTT
NA	TRBV7-9	NA	TRBJ2-2	CASSPSKLFVTGELFF	TGTGCCAGCAGCCCCTCTAAGCTTTTTGTCACCGGGGAGCTGTTTTTT
NA	TRBV7-2	NA	TRBJ1-2	CASSLMQGFYTF	TGTGCCAGCAGCTTAATGCAGGGATTTTACACCTTC
TRBD1	TRBV7-9	NA	TRBJ1-3	CASSSGGWGDTIYF	TGTGCCAGCAGCTCAGGGGGCTGGGGAGACACCATATATTTT
NA	TRBV6-1	NA	TRBJ2-1	CASRLWSSYNEQFF	TGTGCCAGCAGGCTATGGAGTAGCTACAATGAGCAGTTCTTC
TRBD1	TRBV28	NA	TRBJ1-1	CASSTGQGSSNTEAFF	TGTGCCAGCAGCACGGGACAGGGGAGTTCGAACACTGAAGCTTTCTTT
NA	TRBV7-9	few	TRBJ1-4	CASSMGAGANEKLFF	TGTGCCAGCAGCATGGGGGCAGGGGCTAATGAAAAACTGTTTTTT
NA	TRBV27	few	TRBJ1-2	CASTVLEAGYGYTF	TGTGCCAGCACCGTACTGGAGGCCGGTTATGGCTACACCTTC
NA	TRBV30	NA	TRBJ1-2	CAWSPHMAGYGYTF	TGTGCCTGGAGTCCCCACATGGCAGGCTATGGCTACACCTTC
NA	TRBV20-1	NA	TRBJ2-3	CSAETSDAQYF	TGCAGTGCCGAGACCAGCGATGCGCAGTATTTT